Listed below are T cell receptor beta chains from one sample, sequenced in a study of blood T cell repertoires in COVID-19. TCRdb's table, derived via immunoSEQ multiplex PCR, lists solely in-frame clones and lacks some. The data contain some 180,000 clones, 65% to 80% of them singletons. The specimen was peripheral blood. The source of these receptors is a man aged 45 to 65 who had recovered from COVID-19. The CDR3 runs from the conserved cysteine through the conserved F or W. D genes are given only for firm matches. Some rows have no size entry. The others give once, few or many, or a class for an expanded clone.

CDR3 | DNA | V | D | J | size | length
CASSKNQDYSYNEQFF | TGTGCCAGCAGCAAAAATCAGGACTACTCCTACAATGAGCAGTTCTTC | TRBV6-2/TRBV6-3 | - | TRBJ2-1 | - | 16
CASRSGKDQPQHF | TGTGCCAGCAGGTCGGGGAAGGATCAGCCCCAGCATTTT | TRBV12-3/TRBV12-4 | - | TRBJ1-5 | - | 13
CASGTSGYNEQFF | TGTGCCAGCGGGACTAGCGGGTACAATGAGCAGTTCTTC | TRBV19 | TRBD2 | TRBJ2-1 | - | 13
CASSPDDSGEQYF | TGCGCCAGCAGCCCTGACGACAGTGGCGAGCAGTACTTC | TRBV4-1 | - | TRBJ2-7 | - | 13
CASSPGTGRGTNEKLFF | TGCGCCAGCTCCCCCGGGACAGGGCGCGGCACTAATGAAAAACTGTTTTTT | TRBV10-2 | TRBD1 | TRBJ1-4 | - | 17
CASTEGGAGELDTQYF | TGTGCCAGCACTGAAGGGGGGGCGGGAGAGTTAGATACGCAGTATTTT | TRBV6-1 | - | TRBJ2-3 | - | 16
CAISETGRGIQYF | TGTGCCATCAGTGAGACAGGGAGAGGCATTCAGTACTTC | TRBV10-3 | - | TRBJ2-4 | once | 13
CATRGTSGRGEQFF | TGTGCCACCAGGGGGACTAGCGGGAGGGGTGAGCAGTTCTTC | TRBV15 | TRBD2 | TRBJ2-1 | - | 14
CAISGRSTDTQYF | TGTGCGATTAGCGGGAGGAGCACAGATACGCAGTATTTT | TRBV19 | TRBD2 | TRBJ2-3 | - | 13
CASSGGLRADTQYF | TGTGCCAGCAGTGGCGGTCTGAGAGCAGATACGCAGTATTTT | TRBV28 | - | TRBJ2-3 | once | 14
CASSPLNRGGEKLFF | TGCGCCAGCAGCCCCCTAAACAGGGGAGGTGAAAAACTGTTTTTT | TRBV5-1 | TRBD1 | TRBJ1-4 | - | 15
CASSYRGIGGYTF | TGTGCCAGCAGTTACAGGGGGATTGGGGGCTACACCTTC | TRBV6-5 | - | TRBJ1-2 | - | 13
CASSYRDYTEAFF | TGTGCCAGCAGTTACAGGGACTACACTGAAGCTTTCTTT | TRBV6-5 | - | TRBJ1-1 | - | 13
CASAGTLAEAFF | TGTGCTAGTGCAGGGACTCTCGCTGAAGCTTTCTTT | TRBV12-5 | - | TRBJ1-1 | - | 12
CASSPAGRGDYEQYF | TGTGCCAGCTCACCCGCGGGACGGGGGGACTACGAGCAGTACTTC | TRBV18 | TRBD2 | TRBJ2-7 | - | 15
CASSQGLAGTYEQYF | TGTGCCAGCAGCCAGGGACTAGCGGGTACCTACGAGCAGTACTTC | TRBV5-5 | TRBD2 | TRBJ2-7 | few | 15
CSVVTGGVNQPQHF | TGCAGCGTCGTGACAGGGGGCGTTAATCAGCCCCAGCATTTT | TRBV29-1 | TRBD1 | TRBJ1-5 | - | 14
CASRLDYRVTGELFF | TGTGCCAGCAGATTGGACTACCGGGTCACCGGGGAGCTGTTTTTT | TRBV6-5 | - | TRBJ2-2 | - | 15
CASSLLYSNQPQHF | TGTGCCAGCAGCTTACTGTATAGCAATCAGCCCCAGCATTTT | TRBV7-8 | - | TRBJ1-5 | - | 14
CASSHYTGFSGYSNQPQHF | TGTGCCAGTAGCCACTACACAGGGTTTTCGGGATATAGCAATCAGCCCCAGCATTTT | TRBV19 | - | TRBJ1-5 | - | 19
CASSESPASVKQFF | TGCGCCAGCAGTGAGTCGCCGGCTAGCGTTAAGCAGTTCTTC | TRBV10-1 | - | TRBJ2-1 | once | 14
CASSLKESTEAFF | TGTGCCAGCAGCTTAAAGGAGAGCACTGAAGCTTTCTTT | TRBV7-9 | - | TRBJ1-1 | once | 13
CAMGGDSGTDTQYF | TGTGCCATGGGCGGGGACAGCGGGACAGATACGCAGTATTTT | TRBV2 | - | TRBJ2-3 | - | 14
CASSDRLAGGPSYEQYF | TGTGCCAGTAGTGATCGATTAGCGGGAGGCCCTTCTTACGAGCAGTACTTC | TRBV19 | TRBD2 | TRBJ2-7 | - | 17
CASRFLTTNEQFF | TGTGCCAGCAGATTCTTAACTACCAATGAGCAGTTCTTC | TRBV2 | - | TRBJ2-1 | - | 13
CASSSVWRQGSYEQYF | TGTGCCAGCAGCTCCGTTTGGAGACAGGGGTCGTACGAGCAGTACTTC | TRBV5-8 | TRBD1 | TRBJ2-7 | - | 16
CASSPSLYRGNNEQFF | TGTGCCAGCAGCCCGTCGTTGTACAGGGGCAACAATGAGCAGTTCTTC | TRBV5-8 | TRBD1 | TRBJ2-1 | - | 16
CASSLVPRTSKETQYF | TGTGCCAGCAGCTTAGTGCCTCGGACTAGTAAGGAGACCCAGTACTTC | TRBV7-2 | TRBD2 | TRBJ2-5 | - | 16
CASSAHKLAGGPTDTQYF | TGTGCCAGCAGCGCGCACAAACTAGCGGGAGGGCCAACAGATACGCAGTATTTT | TRBV7-6 | TRBD2 | TRBJ2-3 | many | 18
CASSQSSGGGKTQYF | TGTGCCAGCAGCCAATCTAGCGGCGGCGGGAAGACCCAGTACTTC | TRBV4-2 | TRBD2 | TRBJ2-5 | - | 15
CASSQGRRGTQPQHF | TGTGCCAGCAGCCAAGGGAGGAGGGGTACTCAGCCCCAGCATTTT | TRBV4-2 | - | TRBJ1-5 | - | 15
CASSPQTSGSGTQYF | TGTGCCAGTAGTCCCCAGACTAGCGGGAGTGGGACCCAGTACTTC | TRBV19 | TRBD2 | TRBJ2-5 | once | 15
CAIGTGYQPQHF | TGTGCCATCGGGACAGGGTATCAGCCCCAGCATTTT | TRBV28 | TRBD1 | TRBJ1-5 | few | 12
CASSFNLAGGLQETQYF | TGCGCCAGCAGCTTTAATCTAGCGGGAGGGCTCCAAGAGACCCAGTACTTC | TRBV5-1 | TRBD2 | TRBJ2-5 | once | 17
CAWSSWTSGTDEQFF | TGTGCCTGGAGTTCTTGGACTAGCGGGACCGATGAGCAGTTCTTC | TRBV30 | TRBD2 | TRBJ2-1 | - | 15
CAWSRGLVQGRYF | TGTGCCTGGAGTCGAGGTTTAGTACAGGGACGGTACTTC | TRBV30 | - | TRBJ2-7 | - | 13
CASSFRGRWEETQYF | TGTGCCAGCAGCTTCAGGGGGCGTTGGGAAGAGACCCAGTACTTC | TRBV28 | TRBD1 | TRBJ2-5 | - | 15
CASTKRTSGHQNIQYF | TGTGCCAGCACCAAACGAACCTCGGGACATCAAAACATTCAGTACTTC | TRBV19 | - | TRBJ2-4 | once | 16
CASSSGTGIWYEQYF | TGTGCCAGCAGCTCAGGGACAGGTATATGGTACGAGCAGTACTTC | TRBV7-2 | TRBD1 | TRBJ2-7 | few | 15
CASSLVTGNEQFF | TGTGCCAGCAGCTTAGTTACGGGTAATGAGCAGTTCTTC | TRBV7-9 | - | TRBJ2-1 | - | 13
CAGAKQGPSYNEQFF | TGTGCCGGCGCCAAACAGGGGCCTTCCTACAATGAGCAGTTCTTC | TRBV5-4 | TRBD1 | TRBJ2-1 | - | 15
CASSYGGSNEQFF | TGTGCCAGCAGTTACGGGGGGAGCAATGAGCAGTTCTTC | TRBV6-6 | - | TRBJ2-1 | - | 13
CASTDPGANYEQFF | TGTGCCAGCACCGACCCAGGGGCTAACTATGAGCAGTTCTTC | TRBV6-5 | - | TRBJ2-1 | once | 14
CSVGASGRVSTDTQYF | TGCAGCGTTGGAGCTAGCGGAAGAGTTAGCACAGATACGCAGTATTTT | TRBV29-1 | TRBD2 | TRBJ2-3 | - | 16
CAISVRGEKLFF | TGTGCCATCAGTGTTAGGGGGGAAAAACTGTTTTTT | TRBV10-3 | - | TRBJ1-4 | - | 12
CASTEPGQGYNEQFF | TGTGCCAGCACTGAACCGGGACAGGGCTACAATGAGCAGTTCTTC | TRBV2 | TRBD1 | TRBJ2-1 | - | 15
CASSLARAYSYEQYF | TGTGCCAGCAGCTTAGCGAGGGCCTACTCCTACGAGCAGTACTTC | TRBV11-2 | - | TRBJ2-7 | - | 15